Listed below are T cell receptor beta chains from one sample, sequenced in a study of T cell responses to AZD1222 COVID-19 vaccine. Some clones are missing from TCRdb's copy, which holds only in-frame ones; the method was immunoSEQ multiplex PCR. Among roughly 86,000 clones listed, approximately 81% were seen once. This sample comprised peripheral blood, obtained 28 days after the second AZD1222 dose. Receptors were obtained from an adult who received the AZD1222 COVID-19 vaccine. CDR3s include the opening cysteine and the closing phenylalanine or tryptophan. A D gene is named only where the DNA matches it firmly. Rows may omit the clone size; those that give it use once, few, many or a size class.

NA	TRBJ1-2	NA	TRBV19	TGTGCCAGTAGTGATCGAGGCGGCTACACCTTC	CASSDRGGYTF
NA	TRBJ2-3	NA	TRBV29-1	TGCAGCGCTTTTGGAACTAGCACAGATACGCAGTATTTT	CSAFGTSTDTQYF
NA	TRBJ1-5	NA	TRBV19	TGTGCCAGTAGTATACTCGAGATCAATCAGCCCCAGCATTTT	CASSILEINQPQHF
TRBD2	TRBJ2-5	NA	TRBV6-8	TGTGCCATCGATTCCCGGGGGGGTTCCTCGGAGACCCAGTACTTC	CAIDSRGGSSETQYF
TRBD2	TRBJ2-5	NA	TRBV3-1/TRBV3-2	TGTGCCAGCAGCCCAACCCGTAGCGGGGGGTACCAAGAGACCCAGTACTTC	CASSPTRSGGYQETQYF
TRBD2	TRBJ2-1	NA	TRBV6-2/TRBV6-3	TGTGCCAGCAGTTACCCCCTCCTTGGACTAGCGGGAGGATATTCCTACAATGAGCAGTTCTTC	CASSYPLLGLAGGYSYNEQFF
NA	TRBJ1-3	NA	TRBV5-6	TGTGCCAGCAGTTCCCAGGCTCTCTCTGGAAACACCATATATTTT	CASSSQALSGNTIYF
NA	TRBJ2-1	NA	TRBV6-6	TGTGCCAGCAGCCGTCAGACAGTCACAAAGCAGTTCTTC	CASSRQTVTKQFF
TRBD1	TRBJ1-5	NA	TRBV7-2	TGTGCCAGCAGCTTAGCCGGGACAGGGTACCAGCCCCAGCATTTT	CASSLAGTGYQPQHF
TRBD2	TRBJ2-5	NA	TRBV10-3	TGTGCCATTGGACTAGCGGGGGCCCAAGAGACCCAGTACTTC	CAIGLAGAQETQYF
NA	TRBJ2-2	NA	TRBV7-3	TGTGCCAGCAGCCCCGGAGGCACCGGGGAGCTGTTTTTT	CASSPGGTGELFF
TRBD1	TRBJ2-5	once	TRBV7-2	TGTGCCAGCAGCTGGCGGACAGGGGGTCAAGAGACCCAGTACTTC	CASSWRTGGQETQYF
NA	TRBJ1-1	once	TRBV9	TGTGCCAGCAAAAGGGTAGAAGGGAACACTGAAGCTTTCTTT	CASKRVEGNTEAFF
TRBD2	TRBJ2-5	NA	TRBV18	TGTGCCAGCTCACCACCCGGGAGGGGGCAAGAGACCCAGTACTTC	CASSPPGRGQETQYF
TRBD1	TRBJ1-3	NA	TRBV19	TGTGCCAGTAGTTTGTGGGACAGCGCCTCTGGAAACACCATATATTTT	CASSLWDSASGNTIYF
NA	TRBJ2-7	NA	TRBV30	TGTGCCTGGAGTGCCCTTGGACATACAGCCGCTAGGGCCTACGAGCAGTACTTC	CAWSALGHTAARAYEQYF
NA	TRBJ2-3	NA	TRBV27	TGTGCCAGCAGTTCAGCGGGTCCCACAGATACGCAGTATTTT	CASSSAGPTDTQYF
NA	TRBJ1-1	NA	TRBV5-1	TGCGCCAGCAGCTTGGGCGGGGGGAACACTGAAGCTTTCTTT	CASSLGGGNTEAFF
NA	TRBJ2-1	NA	TRBV6-1	TGTGCCAGCAGTGAACCCCGGGGATCCTCCTACAATGAGCAGTTCTTC	CASSEPRGSSYNEQFF
TRBD1	TRBJ1-2	NA	TRBV4-2	TGTGCCAGCAGCCAAGAAGGGACAGGAGGATTATATGGCTACACCTTC	CASSQEGTGGLYGYTF
TRBD1	TRBJ2-2	many	TRBV6-5	TGTGCCAGCAGATTTCCAGGGGGCGACACCGGGGAGCTGTTTTTT	CASRFPGGDTGELFF
NA	TRBJ1-4	NA	TRBV5-1	TGCGCCAGCAGCTTGGACAGCGACTCTACTGAAAAACTGTTTTTT	CASSLDSDSTEKLFF
TRBD2	TRBJ2-1	NA	TRBV6-2/TRBV6-3	TGTGCCAGCAGCCGACCAGGGACTAGCAATGAGCAGTTCTTC	CASSRPGTSNEQFF
NA	TRBJ2-5	NA	TRBV5-5	TGTGCCAGCAGTTCTCCTAGGGGGGAGACCCAGTACTTC	CASSSPRGETQYF
NA	TRBJ2-3	few	TRBV5-1	TGCGCCAGCAGCTTGGCCGCGGGGGCATTCACAGATACGCAGTATTTT	CASSLAAGAFTDTQYF
NA	TRBJ2-7	NA	TRBV20-1	TGCAGTGCTAGTGGGGGGGCGAGCCGCTACGAGCAGTACTTC	CSASGGASRYEQYF
TRBD1	TRBJ2-1	NA	TRBV19	TGTGCCAGTAGTCTCGGGACAGGGGTCAAGCGGACAGGAGATGAGCAGTTCTTC	CASSLGTGVKRTGDEQFF
TRBD1	TRBJ1-3	NA	TRBV13	TGTGCCAGCAGCCCCGGACAGGGTATGACTGGAAACACCATATATTTT	CASSPGQGMTGNTIYF
NA	TRBJ2-7	NA	TRBV9	TGTGCCAGCAGCGTAGAGGGCGGGTTCTACGAGCAGTACTTC	CASSVEGGFYEQYF
NA	TRBJ1-5	NA	TRBV28	TGTGCCAGCAGGTTGAGCCAGGGCTTGAGCAATCAGCCCCAGCATTTT	CASRLSQGLSNQPQHF
NA	TRBJ2-1	few	TRBV6-5	TGTGCCAGCAGTTATGGACGCTACAATGAGCAGTTCTTC	CASSYGRYNEQFF
TRBD1	TRBJ1-3	NA	TRBV4-1	TGCGCCAGCAGCCGGGGACAGAACTCTGGAAACACCATATATTTT	CASSRGQNSGNTIYF
TRBD2	TRBJ2-7	NA	TRBV4-2	TGTGCCAGCAGCCAAGGGACTAGCGGGGGGGCTGAGCAGTACTTC	CASSQGTSGGAEQYF
NA	TRBJ2-1	NA	TRBV3-1/TRBV3-2	TGTGCCAGCAGCCAACAGGAGTCTTTCCAGTTCTTC	CASSQQESFQFF
NA	TRBJ2-2	NA	TRBV7-3	TGTGCCAGCAGTACCAGTAACACCGGGGAGCTGTTTTTT	CASSTSNTGELFF
TRBD1	TRBJ1-6	NA	TRBV27	TGTGCCAGCAGTTTAACCGGGACAGGCGTTTCACCCCTCCACTTT	CASSLTGTGVSPLHF
NA	TRBJ1-4	few	TRBV5-1	TGCGCCAGCAGCTTGGAGGCAGGGAACGAAAAACTGTTTTTT	CASSLEAGNEKLFF
NA	TRBJ1-4	NA	TRBV27	TGTGCCAGCAGTTTCTGGCGGAATGAAAAACTGTTTTTT	CASSFWRNEKLFF
NA	TRBJ2-2	NA	TRBV28	TGTGCCAGCAGTTTTGCCTCGAACACCGGGGAGCTGTTTTTT	CASSFASNTGELFF
TRBD1	TRBJ2-7	NA	TRBV2	TGTGCCAGCAGTGAGACAGGGTATAGGTACGAGCAGTACTTC	CASSETGYRYEQYF
NA	TRBJ2-7	once	TRBV24-1	TGTGCCACCAGTGATAGGATCACCTACGAGCAGTACTTC	CATSDRITYEQYF
TRBD1	TRBJ1-4	NA	TRBV15	TGTGCCACCAGCACCTACAGGGGATCGGAAAAACTGTTTTTT	CATSTYRGSEKLFF
TRBD2	TRBJ2-1	NA	TRBV11-2	TGTGCCAGCAGCTCGCGGGGGCTAGCGGGGGGGACCCGCTACAATGAGCAGTTCTTC	CASSSRGLAGGTRYNEQFF
NA	TRBJ2-5	NA	TRBV29-1	TGCAGCGTTGCACAGGGCGCAGAGACCCAGTACTTC	CSVAQGAETQYF
TRBD2	TRBJ2-7	NA	TRBV5-4	TGTGCCAGCAGCTTGGGTCGGCTAGCGGGGGCCTACGAGCAGTACTTC	CASSLGRLAGAYEQYF
TRBD1	TRBJ2-7	NA	TRBV7-6	TGTGCCAGCAGCTGGACAGGGGGCGCGGGCTACGAGCAGTACTTC	CASSWTGGAGYEQYF
NA	TRBJ2-7	NA	TRBV5-5	TGTGCCAGCAGCCGATCTCCTCGGGCAGGGTCCTACGAGCAGTACTTC	CASSRSPRAGSYEQYF
TRBD2	TRBJ2-7	NA	TRBV19	TGTGCCAGTAGTATAGGACTAGCGGGAGGTATCTACGAGCAGTACTTC	CASSIGLAGGIYEQYF
TRBD2	TRBJ2-7	once	TRBV9	TGTGCCAGCAGCGTGGGGCCTAGCGGGAGCTACGAGCAGTACTTC	CASSVGPSGSYEQYF
TRBD1	TRBJ2-5	NA	TRBV3-1/TRBV3-2	TGTGCCAGCAGCCCTACAGGGGGCAAAGAGACCCAGTACTTC	CASSPTGGKETQYF
NA	TRBJ2-4	NA	TRBV28	TGTGCCAGCAGTTTCAGTGGGCAGGGACAAAACATTCAGTACTTC	CASSFSGQGQNIQYF
NA	TRBJ2-1	NA	TRBV4-1	TGCGCCAGCAGCCAAGATGGAGGGGCGGGGTCCTACAATGAGCAGTTCTTC	CASSQDGGAGSYNEQFF
NA	TRBJ2-3	NA	TRBV5-6	TGTGCCAGCAGTTCGTGGGGGGACCCCGAAAATGTCTATACGCAGTATTTT	CASSSWGDPENVYTQYF
TRBD1	TRBJ1-1	once	TRBV2	TGTGCCAGTTCACAGGGGGCTGGGACTGAAGCTTTCTTT	CASSQGAGTEAFF
NA	TRBJ2-6	NA	TRBV3-1/TRBV3-2	TGTGCCAGCAGCCTGCAGGGGTCTGGGGCCAACGTCCTGACTTTC	CASSLQGSGANVLTF